The 24 T cell receptor beta chains below all came from one sample that was sequenced in a study of cytomegalovirus exposure and HLA in healthy donors. Amplification used 60 Vbeta primers and 13 Jbeta primers. Using immunoSEQ multiplex PCR, the repertoire was profiled, and TCRdb retains in-frame clones only, with some absent. The profile shows more than 100,000 clones, 15% of them singletons. Sequencing was performed on PBMCs. These TCRs come from a young woman in good health and CMV-seronegative.

This clone was observed a handful of times. The chain is built from TRBV7-2 and TRBJ1-1; TRBD1 agrees at 9 bases. V shed 3 bases and J 2 bases; nucleotides not matched to a gene: 7. The CDR3 loop spans 16 amino acids. The germline CDR1 and CDR2 sequences are SGHTA and FQGNSA. The DNA of the CDR3 is TGTGCCAGCAGCTTTGCACGGGACAGGGCTAACACTGAAGCTTTCTTT. This codes for CASSFARDRANTEAFF. Together with reference TRBV7-2 and TRBJ1-1, the CDR3 gives the full variable domain: GAGVSQSPSNKVTEKGKDVELRCDPISGHTALYWYRQSLGQGLEFLIYFQGNSAPDKSGLPSDRFSAERTGGSVSTLTIQRTQQEDSAVYLCASSFARDRANTEAFFGQGTRLTVV.

The CDR3 reads CASSEDRGLETQYF. The CDR3 DNA follows: TGTGCCAGCAGTGAAGACAGGGGGTTGGAGACCCAGTACTTC. The chain joins TRBV2 to TRBJ2-5, with 8 bases aligning to TRBD1. Germline CDR1 reads SNHLY; CDR2 reads FYNNEI. The CDR3 length is 14 residues. V trimming: 1 base; J trimming: 5 bases; junction bases outside the gene matches: 3.

The chain joins TRBV28 to TRBJ2-5; D might be TRBD2 (6 bases). In germline, CDR1 is MDHEN, CDR2 SYDVKM. This CDR3 spans 13 amino acids. Trimming cost V 6 bases and J 5 bases, with 13 bases left between them. CDR3 nucleotides: TGTGCCAGCAGGCTAGGAGGGCCGGAGACCCAGTACTTC. Translated, it gives CASRLGGPETQYF.

This clone has more than one count but fewer than ten. The CDR3 sequence: CAWSAVIETGELFF. The CDR3 nucleotides are TGTGCCTGGAGTGCAGTAATCGAAACCGGGGAGCTGTTTTTT. The V call is TRBV30, the J call TRBJ2-2; D unresolved. Germline V CDR1 and CDR2: GTSNPN, SVGIG (reference sequence). CDR3 size: 14 residues. V lost 1 base and J 5 bases, leaving 11 bases between the germline ends.

This clone was picked up a small number of times. In DNA form, the CDR3 reads TGCGCCAGCAGCTTGGAACAGGGGTCCTACAATGAGCAGTTCTTC. As protein: CASSLEQGSYNEQFF. This chain connects TRBV5-1 to TRBJ2-1, with 7 nucleotides matching TRBD1. V trimming: 0 bases; J trimming: 1 base; junction bases outside the gene matches: 1. This CDR3 comprises 15 residues. Germline V gene lookup returns CDR1 SGHRS and CDR2 YFSETQ. Variable domain in full (rest from reference TRBV5-1 and TRBJ2-1): KAGVTQTPRYLIKTRGQQVTLSCSPISGHRSVSWYQQTPGQGLQFLFEYFSETQRNKGNFPGRFSGRQFSNSRSEMNVSTLELGDSALYLCASSLEQGSYNEQFFGPGTRLTVL.

This clone has a handful of counts. The chain carries TRBV19 and TRBJ1-2; 7 nucleotides line up with TRBD1. This CDR3 region has 13 residues. The germline V gene has CDR1 LNHDA and CDR2 SQIVND (reference sequence). The junction had 7 bases not matched to a gene; V was cut back by 4 bases and J by 8 bases. The CDR3 nucleotides read TGTGCCAGTAGTACAGGGGGATCGGGAGGCTACACCTTC. Translating gives CASSTGGSGGYTF.

This clone has a handful of counts. The V and J genes are TRBV7-3 and TRBJ2-2, with no clear D. CDR1 is SGHTA and CDR2 is FQGTGA in the germline V gene. Trimming left V 5 bases short and J 0 bases short, with 16 bases between. The CDR3 extends over 17 amino acids. The CDR3 DNA sequence: TGTGCCAGCAGCACTATATCCCGGTGGCCGAACACCGGGGAGCTGTTTTTT. Protein product: CASSTISRWPNTGELFF.

A few counts support this clone. The rearrangement joins TRBV2 to TRBJ2-3; D is unclear. CDR1 is SNHLY, CDR2 FYNNEI, per germline. The CDR3 has 13 residues. Trimming shortened V by 10 bases and J by 4 bases, and 15 bases separated the two germline ends. CDR3 nucleotides: TGTGCCAACCCGGGTCCCTATTCAGATACGCAGTATTTT. Translating it yields CANPGPYSDTQYF. The full variable domain, with the rest looked up from reference TRBV2 and TRBJ2-3, is EPEVTQTPSHQVTQMGQEVILRCVPISNHLYFYWYRQILGQKVEFLVSFYNNEISEKSEIFDDQFSVERPDGSNFTLKIRSTKLEDSAMYFCANPGPYSDTQYFGPGTRLTVL.

V usage is TRBV29-1 and J usage is TRBJ2-3; TRBD2 matches at 7 bases. J was trimmed by 4 bases and V by 4 bases; bases with no gene match: 8. The CDR3 is made up of 14 amino acids. Germline assignment: CDR1 SQVTM and CDR2 ANQGSEA. Written as DNA, the CDR3 is TGCAGCGTTGGGGCTAGCGGAGACCCAGATACGCAGTATTTT. This encodes CSVGASGDPDTQYF.

This clone appeared a few times. The rearrangement uses TRBV30 and TRBJ1-1, with D maybe TRBD1 (6 bases). The length of the CDR3 is 14 residues. Germline V gene lookup returns CDR1 GTSNPN and CDR2 SVGIG (reference sequence). Trimming removed 4 bases from V and 0 bases from J, with 12 bases in between. The CDR3 DNA sequence: TGTGCCTGGATTAACAGGGATGTGAACACTGAAGCTTTCTTT. This sequence encodes CAWINRDVNTEAFF.

The V gene is TRBV28, the J gene TRBJ2-5; 7 bases map to TRBD1. The assigned J gene may be wrong: the sequence end matches TRBJ2-7 better. The CDR3 runs 14 residues. Germline V gene data show CDR1 as MDHEN and CDR2 as SYDVKM. As DNA, the CDR3 is TGTGCCAGCAGTTTACAGGGGGAGTTCGACGAGCAGTACTTC. Translating gives CASSLQGEFDEQYF.

On this clone: Since a far larger clone is one base different, this is likely a read error. This specimen includes other DNA sequences encoding the same CDR3. The rearrangement joins TRBV5-4 to TRBJ1-4; D possibly corresponds to TRBD1 (6 bases). Germline V gene data show CDR1 as SGHNT and CDR2 as YYREEE (reference sequence). The CDR3 spans 14 residues. CDR3 nucleotides: TGTGCCAGCAGCTCAGAGGGGGTAAATGAAAAACTGTTTTTC. This translates into CASSSEGVNEKLFF.

The rearrangement uses TRBV30 and TRBJ2-1, with 7 positions matching TRBD2. This CDR3 comprises 16 residues. V was clipped by 0 bases and J by 4 bases; unmatched bases: 9. Germline CDR1 and CDR2: GTSNPN and SVGIG (reference sequence). CDR3 nucleotides: TGTGCCTGGAGTGTACGAGCGGGGTTCTTGTACAATGAGCAGTTCTTC. It translates to CAWSVRAGFLYNEQFF.

V is TRBV9 and J is TRBJ2-3; TRBD2 matches 7 bases. V dropped 4 bases and J dropped 3; count of bases not matched to a gene: 11. The CDR3 runs to 16 residues. Per the germline V gene, CDR1 is SGDLS and CDR2 is YYNGEE. CDR3 bases: TGTGCCAGCAGCCTCGTACCCGGGACTACTACAGATACGCAGTATTTT. It specifies CASSLVPGTTTDTQYF. The variable domain in full, with the rest retrieved from reference TRBV9 and TRBJ2-3, is DSGVTQTPKHLITATGQRVTLRCSPRSGDLSVYWYQQSLDQGLQFLIQYYNGEERAKGNILERFSAQQFPDLHSELNLSSLELGDSALYFCASSLVPGTTTDTQYFGPGTRLTVL.

V usage is TRBV4-1 and J usage is TRBJ2-1, with D possibly matching TRBD2 (6 bases). The CDR3 loop spans 17 amino acids. V dropped 3 bases and J dropped 0 bases, with 15 bases sitting between them. Germline V gene sequence: CDR1 MGHRA, CDR2 YSYEKL. CDR3 sequence: CASSQEHTGGSYNEQFF. The CDR3 DNA follows: TGCGCCAGCAGCCAGGAGCACACCGGGGGCTCCTACAATGAGCAGTTCTTC.

The chain recombines TRBV18 with TRBJ1-1, with a weak D call TRBD1 (6 bases). The CDR3 is 15 amino acids. The V and J ends lost 3 bases and 4 bases respectively, with 15 bases between them. Germline CDR1 reads KGHSH; CDR2 reads LQKENI. The CDR3 is CASSPTDSMGTEAFF. CDR3 nucleotide sequence: TGTGCCAGCTCACCCACGGACAGCATGGGCACTGAAGCTTTCTTT.

This clone showed up just a few times. This chain links TRBV4-3 with TRBJ2-7; no definite D call. Trimming took off 0 bases at V and 3 bases at J, with 9 bases between the two ends. Looked up from germline, CDR1 is LGHNA and CDR2 is YSLEER. The CDR3 loop spans 14 amino acids. CDR3 loop: CASSQDWSSYEQYF. The DNA for the CDR3 is TGCGCCAGCAGCCAAGATTGGTCCAGCTACGAGCAGTACTTC.

This clone was seen a single time. The chain carries TRBV30 and TRBJ2-7; 8 bases match TRBD1. The trim removed 4 bases at V and 3 bases at J, leaving 8 bases unmatched. Germline CDR1 is GTSNPN and CDR2 is SVGIG (reference sequence). This CDR3 has 14 residues. The CDR3 spells CAWTPDRVYYEQYF. As DNA, the CDR3 is TGTGCCTGGACCCCGGACAGGGTCTACTACGAGCAGTACTTC.

V usage is TRBV4-1 and J usage is TRBJ2-7; D not resolved. Trimming removed 0 bases at V and 3 bases at J, with 9 bases between. CDR3 length: 14 amino acids. Germline V gives CDR1 MGHRA, CDR2 YSYEKL. The CDR3 loop is CASSQDLGSYEQYF. The CDR3 DNA is TGCGCCAGCAGCCAAGATCTCGGTAGCTACGAGCAGTACTTC.

The chain has TRBV5-1 and TRBJ1-2; no clear D. The CDR3 spans 13 residues. Trimming cost V 6 bases and J 4 bases, with 13 bases left between them. Germline values: CDR1 SGHRS, CDR2 YFSETQ. This CDR3 reads CASTGAGLYGYTF. The CDR3 DNA sequence: TGCGCCAGCACTGGCGCAGGCCTCTATGGCTACACCTTC.

J is TRBJ2-7 and V is TRBV6-1; D not certain. Germline V gives CDR1 MNHNS, CDR2 SASEGT. The CDR3 runs 14 residues. Trimming removed 2 bases at V and 4 bases at J, with 12 bases between. This CDR3 is CASSETFRRYEQYF. CDR3 DNA: TGTGCCAGCAGTGAAACCTTCCGTCGGTACGAGCAGTACTTC.

J is TRBJ1-2 and V is TRBV4-1; a possible D gene is TRBD1 (5 bases). The V end was cut by 0 bases, the J end by 4 bases, with 12 bases between. CDR3 length equals 15 residues. Looked up from germline, CDR1 is MGHRA and CDR2 is YSYEKL. CDR3: CASSQDTQGSYGYTF. CDR3 coding DNA: TGCGCCAGCAGCCAAGATACGCAGGGTTCCTATGGCTACACCTTC.

The chain uses TRBV5-6 and TRBJ2-2, with TRBD2 matching 8 bases. Germline CDR1 and CDR2: SGHDT and YYEEEE. Germline trimming cut 2 bases from V and 6 bases from J; bases unmatched to any gene: 3. This CDR3 comprises 14 residues. The CDR3 region is CASSFHGGAGELFF. CDR3 sequence (DNA): TGTGCCAGCAGCTTTCACGGGGGGGCCGGGGAGCTGTTTTTT.

J is TRBJ2-4 and V is TRBV29-1; the match to TRBD2 covers 11 bases. This CDR3 has 14 residues. From germline, CDR1 is SQVTM and CDR2 ANQGSEA. Trimming took 1 base from V and 8 from J; bases not matched to a gene: 4. The CDR3 region is CSVEGLAGGYIQYF. The CDR3 nucleotides are TGCAGCGTTGAAGGCCTAGCGGGGGGTTACATTCAGTACTTC.